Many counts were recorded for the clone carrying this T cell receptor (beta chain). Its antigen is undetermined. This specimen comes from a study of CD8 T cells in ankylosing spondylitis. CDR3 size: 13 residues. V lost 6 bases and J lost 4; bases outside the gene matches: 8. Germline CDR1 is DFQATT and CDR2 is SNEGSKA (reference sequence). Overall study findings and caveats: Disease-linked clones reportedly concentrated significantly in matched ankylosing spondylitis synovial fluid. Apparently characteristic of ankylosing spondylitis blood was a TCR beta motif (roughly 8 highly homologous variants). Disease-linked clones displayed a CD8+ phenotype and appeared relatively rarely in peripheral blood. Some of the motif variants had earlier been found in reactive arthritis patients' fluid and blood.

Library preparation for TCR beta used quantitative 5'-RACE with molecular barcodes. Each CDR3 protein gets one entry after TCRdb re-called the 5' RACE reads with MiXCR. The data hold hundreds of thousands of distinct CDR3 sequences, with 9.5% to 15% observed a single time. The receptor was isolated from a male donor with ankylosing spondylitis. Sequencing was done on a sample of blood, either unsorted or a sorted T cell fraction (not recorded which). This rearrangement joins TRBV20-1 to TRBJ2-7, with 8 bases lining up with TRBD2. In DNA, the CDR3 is TGCAGTGCCACGCTGGGACTAGGGTACGAGCAGTACTTC. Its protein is CSATLGLGYEQYF.